The source of this T cell receptor beta chain is a study of shared clonotypes between healthy human individuals. Findings and limits, study-wide: Deeper or shallower sequencing was expected to change how clonotypes are shared among donors. The study drew on few donors, limiting represented genetic and exposure-history diversity. Despite large depth, sorted-subset datasets appeared incompletely sequenced.

Note on this clone: The antigen is unknown.

The data were produced by immunoSEQ multiplex PCR, yet TCRdb's version contains in-frame clones alone and is incomplete. The sample contains about 1.5 million clones, approximately 97% of which appear only once. Trimming shortened V by 5 bases and J by 3 bases, and 17 bases separated the two germline ends. The CDR3 consists of 15 residues. CDR1 is MNHEY, CDR2 SVGAGI, per germline. The receptor's source is a man aged 25 to 45 in good health. The sequenced material came from naive CD4+ T cells sorted from blood. Subset reported: CD45RA+ positively selected. V and J are TRBV6-5 and TRBJ2-7; D call uncertain. The CDR3 here is CASSTPPGAGYEQYF. CDR3 DNA: TGTGCCAGCAGTACCCCCCCCGGTGCTGGCTACGAGCAGTACTTC.